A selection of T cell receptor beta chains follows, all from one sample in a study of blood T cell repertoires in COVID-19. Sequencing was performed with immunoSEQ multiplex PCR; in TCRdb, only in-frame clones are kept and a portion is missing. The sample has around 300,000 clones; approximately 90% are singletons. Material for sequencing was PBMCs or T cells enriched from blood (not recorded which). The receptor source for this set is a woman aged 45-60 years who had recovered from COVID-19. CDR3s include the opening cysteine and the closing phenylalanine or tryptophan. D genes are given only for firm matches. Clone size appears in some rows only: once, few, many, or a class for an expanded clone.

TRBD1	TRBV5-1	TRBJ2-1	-	TGCGCCAGCAGTTTCGACGGACAGGGGACCTACAATGAGCAGTTCTTC	CASSFDGQGTYNEQFF
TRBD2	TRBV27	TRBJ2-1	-	TGTGCCAGCAGGGAAGTAGCGGGGGGGCAGGGGCAGTTCTTC	CASREVAGGQGQFF
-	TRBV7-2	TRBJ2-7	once	TGTGCCAGCAGCTTAGGAGGGCCAAAAGAGCAGTACTTC	CASSLGGPKEQYF
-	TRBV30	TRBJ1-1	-	TGTGCCTGGAGTGTAGGCAGGTTCGGCAGGGCGAACACTGAAGCTTTCTTT	CAWSVGRFGRANTEAFF
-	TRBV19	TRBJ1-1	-	TGTGCCACTAGCGATCAGGGGTACACTGAAGCTTTCTTT	CATSDQGYTEAFF
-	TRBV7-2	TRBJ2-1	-	TGTGCCAGCAGCTCAGGCGGACAATCCTACAATGAGCAGTTCTTC	CASSSGGQSYNEQFF
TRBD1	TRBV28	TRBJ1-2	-	TGTGCCAGCAGTAAGGACAGGGCTGGCTACACCTTC	CASSKDRAGYTF
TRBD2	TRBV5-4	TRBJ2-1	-	TGTGCCAGCAGCTTGGGAGCGGGAGGGCCGGTCAATGAGCAGTTCTTC	CASSLGAGGPVNEQFF
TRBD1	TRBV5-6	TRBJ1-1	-	TGTGCCAGCAGCTTCGGACAGGGCCCCGCTAACACTGAAGCTTTCTTT	CASSFGQGPANTEAFF
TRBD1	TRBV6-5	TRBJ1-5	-	TGTGCCAGCAGGCCGACAGGGGGCACGAATCAGCCCCAGCATTTT	CASRPTGGTNQPQHF
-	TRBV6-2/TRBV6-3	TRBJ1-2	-	TGTGCCAGCAGTTACATGGCAGGTCTACTTTATGGCTACACCTTC	CASSYMAGLLYGYTF
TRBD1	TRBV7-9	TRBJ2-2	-	TGTGCCAGCAGGAACACAGGGGGCTTGACCGGGGAGCTGTTTTTT	CASRNTGGLTGELFF
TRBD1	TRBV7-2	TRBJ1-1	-	TGTGCCAGCAGCTTCAGGGGACAGGGCACTGAAGCTTTCTTT	CASSFRGQGTEAFF
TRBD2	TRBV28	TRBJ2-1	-	TGTGCCAGCAGTTTTCCTCCGACTAGCGGGGAATATAATGAGCAGTTCTTC	CASSFPPTSGEYNEQFF
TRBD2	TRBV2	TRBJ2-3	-	TGTGCCAGCAGTATACCGACTAGCGGGCACACAGATACGCAGTATTTT	CASSIPTSGHTDTQYF
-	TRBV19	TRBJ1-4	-	TGTGCCAGTAATCGGCCAGGGCGAGGAGAAAAACTGTTTTTT	CASNRPGRGEKLFF
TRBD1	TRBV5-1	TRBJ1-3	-	TGCGCCAGCAGCACCGGACAGGGGTTGACTGGAAACACCATATATTTT	CASSTGQGLTGNTIYF
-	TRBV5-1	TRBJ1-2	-	TGCGCCAGCAGCTTGGTCGGGTCCGTAGGTAGCGGCTACACCTTC	CASSLVGSVGSGYTF
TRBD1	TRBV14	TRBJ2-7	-	TGTGCCAGCAGCCCACAGGGGTTATCCTACGAGCAGTACTTC	CASSPQGLSYEQYF
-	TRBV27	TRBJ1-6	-	TGTGCCAGCAGTTCAGGGACAACCGGCAATTCACCCCTCCACTTT	CASSSGTTGNSPLHF
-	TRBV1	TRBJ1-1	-	TGCACCAGCAGCCAAGGGGTCGACAGGGACACTGAAGCTTTCTTT	CTSSQGVDRDTEAFF
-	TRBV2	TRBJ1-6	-	TGTGCCAGTGTGCTAATCTCAGGGTACGAGCCCCTCCACTTT	CASVLISGYEPLHF
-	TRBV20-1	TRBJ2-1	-	TGCAGTGCTAGTATCGGAGGTGAGCAGTTCTTC	CSASIGGEQFF
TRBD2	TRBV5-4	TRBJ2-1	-	TGTGCCAGCAGCTTGCGTACTGCGGGAGGGCCGGAATTCTTC	CASSLRTAGGPEFF
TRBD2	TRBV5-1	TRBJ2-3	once	TGCGCCAGCAGCTCTGGGGGATTGGCGGGAGGGCCATCAGATACGCAGTATTTT	CASSSGGLAGGPSDTQYF
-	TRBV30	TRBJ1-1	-	TGTGCCTGGAGTGTAGACACCCAGAACACTGAAGCTTTCTTT	CAWSVDTQNTEAFF
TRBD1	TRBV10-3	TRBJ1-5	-	TGTGCCACCGGACAGGCGGACAATCAGCCCCAGCATTTT	CATGQADNQPQHF
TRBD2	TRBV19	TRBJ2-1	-	TGTGCCAGTAGGGGGACTAGCAGTAGTAATGAGCAGTTCTTC	CASRGTSSSNEQFF
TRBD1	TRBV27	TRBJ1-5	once	TGTGCCAGCAGCCCTGGGACAGGCGAGAATCAGCCCCAGCATTTT	CASSPGTGENQPQHF
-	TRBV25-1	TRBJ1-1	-	TGTGCCAGCAGGGGGGATTCCGGGGGGACGGACACTGAAGCTTTCTTT	CASRGDSGGTDTEAFF
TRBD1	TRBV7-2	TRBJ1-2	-	TGTGCCAGCAGCCCTGGACAGGTCCAGGGCTACACCTTC	CASSPGQVQGYTF
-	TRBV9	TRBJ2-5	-	TGTGCCAGCAGCGCGCCGGGAGTTGGAGAGACCCAGTACTTC	CASSAPGVGETQYF
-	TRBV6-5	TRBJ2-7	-	TGTGCCACGACTGGGAGCTCCTACGAGCAGTACTTC	CATTGSSYEQYF
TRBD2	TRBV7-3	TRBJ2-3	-	TGTGCCAGCAGCCCGGCGGAACTAGCGGGTTCTGCAGATACGCAGTATTTT	CASSPAELAGSADTQYF
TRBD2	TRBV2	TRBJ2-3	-	TGTGCCAGCAGACGGGCTAGCGGGATCTCTAGCACAGATACGCAGTATTTT	CASRRASGISSTDTQYF
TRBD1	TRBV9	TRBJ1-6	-	TGTGCCAGCAGCGTAGGACAGGGGGCCTATAATTCACCCCTCCACTTT	CASSVGQGAYNSPLHF
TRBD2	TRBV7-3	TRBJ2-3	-	TGTGCCAGCAGCTTAGGGAGCGGGAGTGAGACAGATACGCAGTATTTT	CASSLGSGSETDTQYF
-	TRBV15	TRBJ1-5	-	TGTGCCACCAGCAGAGATAACAGGGTACGCCAGCCCCAGCATTTT	CATSRDNRVRQPQHF
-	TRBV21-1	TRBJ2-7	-	TGTGCCAGCAGCAGCCGCGTCTACGAGCAGTACTTC	CASSSRVYEQYF
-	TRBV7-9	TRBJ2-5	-	TGTGCCAGCAGCTTGAACAGGCAAGAGACCCAGTACTTC	CASSLNRQETQYF
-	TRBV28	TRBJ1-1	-	TGTGCCAGCAGTTTATACGCGTGGAGGGGGGGCATGAACACTGAAGCTTTCTTT	CASSLYAWRGGMNTEAFF
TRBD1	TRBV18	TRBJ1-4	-	TGTGCCAGCTCCCGGACAGGTTCTAATGAAAAACTGTTTTTT	CASSRTGSNEKLFF
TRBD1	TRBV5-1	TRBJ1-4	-	TGCGCCAGCAGCTTGGCGGGACAGGGAGGTGAAAAACTGTTTTTT	CASSLAGQGGEKLFF
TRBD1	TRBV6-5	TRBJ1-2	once	TGTGCCAGCAGCCTCAGGGGGCCCCTCTATGGCTACACCTTC	CASSLRGPLYGYTF
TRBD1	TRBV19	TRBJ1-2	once	TGTGCCAGTAGTATTGGGGACAGGGTTAATGGCTACACCTTC	CASSIGDRVNGYTF
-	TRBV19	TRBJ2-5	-	TGTGCCAGTAGTATAGATGTGCCCGGAGGCCGGGAGACCCAGTACTTC	CASSIDVPGGRETQYF
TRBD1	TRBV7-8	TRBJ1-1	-	TGTGCCAGCACCTTTATTGGACAGGGTGTCACTGAAGCTTTCTTT	CASTFIGQGVTEAFF
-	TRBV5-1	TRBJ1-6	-	TGCGCCAGCAGCTTGGGGGCAGGGTACAATTCACCCCTCCACTTT	CASSLGAGYNSPLHF
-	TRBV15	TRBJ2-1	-	TGTGCCACCAGCAGAGGAAAGGACTACCCCTTGGAGTTCTTC	CATSRGKDYPLEFF
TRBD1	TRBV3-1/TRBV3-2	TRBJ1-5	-	TGTGCCAGCAGCCAAGGGACAGGGCGCAGTCAGCCCCAGCATTTT	CASSQGTGRSQPQHF
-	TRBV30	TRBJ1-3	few	TGTGCTCAAAGAATCCTGAGCAGGGACACCATATATTTT	CAQRILSRDTIYF
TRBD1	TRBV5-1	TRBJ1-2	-	TGCGCCAGCAGCCCTGGGACAGTTTCCGACTATGGCTACACCTTC	CASSPGTVSDYGYTF
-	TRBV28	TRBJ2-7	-	TGTGCCAGCAGTTTAGCACAGGGCTACGAGCAGTACTTC	CASSLAQGYEQYF
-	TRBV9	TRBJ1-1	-	TGTGCCAGCAGCGTAGAAGGCGGGAAAGCTTTCTTT	CASSVEGGKAFF
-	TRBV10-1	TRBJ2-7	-	TGCGCCAGCTCGGCTGACGCGGCGAATAACTACGAGCAGTACTTC	CASSADAANNYEQYF
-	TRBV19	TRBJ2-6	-	TGTGCCAGTAGTATAGATTTGACCGGGACATCCTCTGGGGCCAACGTCCTGACTTTC	CASSIDLTGTSSGANVLTF
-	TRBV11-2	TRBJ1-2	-	TGTGCCAGCAGCTTAGCACAGAACTATGGCTACACCTTC	CASSLAQNYGYTF
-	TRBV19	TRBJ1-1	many	TGTGCCAGTAGCGCGGTAACCTCGGATAAAGCTTTCTTT	CASSAVTSDKAFF
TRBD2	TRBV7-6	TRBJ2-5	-	TGTGCCAGCAGCCCGAGCGGGGAGGGTGAGACCCAGTACTTC	CASSPSGEGETQYF